This TCR beta chain was identified in a study of T cells after yellow fever vaccination. Trimming removed 0 bases from V and 10 bases from J, with 13 bases in between. Germline V CDR1 and CDR2: KGHSH, LQKENI. The CDR3 contains 15 residues. This clonotype appeared a few times. The antigen remains undetermined. 5'RACE template switching generated TCR cDNA, adding a universal primer site and UMIs. MiXCR was run by TCRdb on the 5' RACE reads, yielding one entry per CDR3 protein. The sample lists approximately 180,000 distinct CDR3 sequences, 5.5% to 7.5% occurring once. Study results and caveats: Weaker in magnitude, the secondary response showed a faster peak on day 5 versus 15. Among all clonotypes, a small share was observed in both CD4 and CD8 compartments.

The receptor's source is a man younger than 30 who received the YFV17D yellow fever vaccine. The sample in question was CD4+ T cells sorted from PBMCs, obtained on the day of the first yellow fever vaccination. The chain employs TRBV18 and TRBJ1-6; no firm D call. This chain's CDR3 is CASSPPGSAESPLHF. The CDR3 DNA reads TGTGCCAGCTCACCACCGGGATCGGCGGAATCACCCCTCCACTTT.